The 21 T cell receptor beta chains below come from one sample, sequenced in a study of CD8 T cells in ankylosing spondylitis. TCRdb recomputed calls from the 5' RACE reads with MiXCR, one row per CDR3 protein. Among about 250,000 distinct CDR3 sequences, 7% to 10% were seen once, and the ten largest hold approximately 4.8%. The sequenced sample was blood, either unsorted or a sorted T cell fraction (not recorded which). These receptors were obtained from a female donor with ankylosing spondylitis or in good health (not recorded which).

This clonotype has ten or more counts. The V call is TRBV7-9, the J call TRBJ1-5, with 7 bases aligning to TRBD1. The ends lost 4 bases at V and 2 bases at J; junction bases unmatched: 2. CDR1 is SEHNR, CDR2 FQNEAQ, per germline (reference sequence). The CDR3 is 14 residues long. CDR3 residues: CASSYTGGNQPQHF. DNA of the CDR3: TGTGCCAGCAGCTATACAGGGGGCAATCAGCCCCAGCATTTT.

This clonotype was observed many times. The rearrangement links TRBV5-1 to TRBJ2-7, with 11 bases matching TRBD2. Unmatched junction bases numbered 14, after V lost 7 bases and J lost 2 bases. Per germline, CDR1 SGHRS and CDR2 YFSETQ. CDR3 length: 17 residues. This CDR3 is CASRMGGTSGTTYEQYF. CDR3 sequence (DNA): TGCGCCAGCCGTATGGGGGGGACTAGCGGCACCACCTACGAGCAGTACTTC.

This clonotype has ten or more counts. V gene TRBV29-1 combines with J gene TRBJ1-5; 8 nucleotides match TRBD1. The CDR3 is 13 amino acids. V was pared by 4 bases and J by 6 bases, with 5 bases of the junction left unmatched. Germline V gene data show CDR1 as SQVTM and CDR2 as ANQGSEA. The CDR3 nucleotides are TGCAGCGTTGTAACAGGGGGTGGTCAGCCCCAGCATTTT. Residues: CSVVTGGGQPQHF.

As regards this clonotype: This clone may be a read error of a much larger clone one base away. This rearrangement joins TRBV5-4 to TRBJ2-7, with D maybe TRBD1 (6 bases). Germline CDR1 is SGHNT and CDR2 is YYREEE (reference sequence). CDR3 length equals 15 residues. Trimming took 2 bases from V and 0 from J, leaving 12 bases between them. CDR3 residues: CASSFGRGDSYEQYF. CDR3 in DNA: TGTGCCAGCAGCTTTGGCAGGGGAGACTCCTACGAGCAGTACTTC. Filled out from reference TRBV5-4 and TRBJ2-7, the complete variable domain reads ETGVTQSPTHLIKTRGQQVTLRCSSQSGHNTVSWYQQALGQGPQFIFQYYREEENGRGNFPPRFSGLQFPNYSSELNVNALELDDSALYLCASSFGRGDSYEQYFGPGTRLTVT.

This clonotype was counted at least ten times. The rearrangement links TRBV4-3 to TRBJ2-1; no clear D gene. The CDR3 spans 14 residues. Germline assignment: CDR1 LGHNA and CDR2 YSLEER. Trimming took 0 bases from V and 7 from J, leaving 10 bases between them. The CDR3 spells CASSQDIVWNEQFF. The CDR3 bases are TGCGCCAGCAGCCAAGATATAGTCTGGAATGAGCAGTTCTTC.

This clonotype has at least ten counts. V gene TRBV9 combines with J gene TRBJ1-2; D unclear. The CDR3 has 13 residues. V lost 0 bases and J lost 8, with 11 bases in between. Germline CDR1 is SGDLS and CDR2 is YYNGEE. CDR3 nucleotides: TGTGCCAGCAGCGTAGAGGGAATTCGGGGCTACACCTTC. This translates into CASSVEGIRGYTF.

This clonotype was seen a handful of times. The J gene is TRBJ2-2, the V gene TRBV7-2, with D possibly TRBD2 on 6 matching bases. The CDR3 sequence is 15 residues long. Trimming shortened V by 5 bases and J by 5 bases, and 15 bases separated the two germline ends. The V gene's germline CDR1 is SGHTA and CDR2 FQGNSA. The DNA of the CDR3 is TGTGCCAGCAGCCCTCCCGGGACTCCGACCGGGGAGCTGTTTTTT. Protein sequence: CASSPPGTPTGELFF.

The sample holds many counts of this clonotype. The J gene is TRBJ2-1, the V gene TRBV6-2 or TRBV6-3, with a possible D match to TRBD1 (6 bases). Per germline, CDR1 MNHEY and CDR2 SVGEGT. The CDR3 loop spans 15 amino acids. Trimming removed 2 bases at V and 9 bases at J, with 17 bases between. Here the CDR3 reads CASSYALGGNGEQFF. CDR3 DNA sequence: TGTGCCAGCAGTTACGCCCTAGGGGGTAACGGTGAGCAGTTCTTC.

This clonotype was counted ten times or more. The chain uses TRBV29-1 and TRBJ2-7, with D maybe TRBD2 (5 bases). Germline CDR1 is SQVTM and CDR2 is ANQGSEA. CDR3 size: 10 residues. Trimming removed 4 bases at V and 6 bases at J, with 7 bases between. CDR3: CSVAGGEQYF. The DNA of the CDR3 is TGCAGCGTTGCCGGAGGCGAGCAGTACTTC.

In its sample, this clonotype was seen many times. The DNA for the CDR3 is TGTGCCAGCAGTGAAAATCCCCTCCCGACTTTCTTT. Translation: CASSENPLPTFF. This chain links TRBV25-1 with TRBJ1-1; D unclear. Germline CDR1 reads MGHDK; CDR2 reads SYGVNS. V dropped 2 bases and J dropped 12 bases, with 13 bases sitting between them. The CDR3 is made up of 12 amino acids.

This clonotype was detected ten times or more. V and J are TRBV20-1 and TRBJ2-1; maybe TRBD2 (5 bases). The V gene's germline CDR1 is DFQATT and CDR2 SNEGSKA (reference sequence). There are 15 residues in the CDR3. Trimming shortened V by 6 bases and J by 8 bases, and 23 bases separated the two germline ends. CDR3 sequence (DNA): TGCAGTGCCCTCGATTTGAGGGAGAGGTTTGATGAGCAGTTCTTC. It specifies CSALDLRERFDEQFF.

This clonotype has a count of ten or more. The V gene is TRBV24-1, the J gene TRBJ2-3; 7 bases fit TRBD2. This CDR3 contains 16 residues. V was clipped by 1 base and J by 4 bases; unmatched bases: 7. Per the germline V gene, CDR1 is KGHDR and CDR2 is SFDVKD. The CDR3 region is CATSDFRGDSPDTQYF. The CDR3 DNA is TGTGCCACCAGTGATTTCCGGGGGGATTCCCCAGATACGCAGTATTTT.

This clonotype has just a few counts. The chain employs TRBV5-1 and TRBJ1-1, with 7 bases matching TRBD1. CDR1 is SGHRS, CDR2 YFSETQ, per germline. V was pared by 0 bases and J by 5 bases, with 7 bases of the junction left unmatched. The CDR3 consists of 15 residues. CDR3 nucleotides: TGCGCCAGCAGCTTGGGAGACAGGGAGGGGACTGAAGCTTTCTTT. It specifies CASSLGDREGTEAFF.

A remark on this clonotype: This could be a read error, since a much larger clone is one nucleotide away. The gene calls are TRBV7-9 and TRBJ2-2, with D unresolved. The CDR3 contains 15 residues. Per the germline V gene, CDR1 is SEHNR and CDR2 is FQNEAQ (reference sequence). The V end lost 3 bases, the J end lost 0 bases, and 8 bases lay between the germline ends. The CDR3 region has the DNA TGTGCCAGCAGCTTTAACCCCACGAACACCGGGGAGCTGTTTTTT. Translated, it gives CASSFNPTNTGELFF.

This clonotype was counted ten times or more. The chain joins TRBV3-1 to TRBJ1-4; weak D call: TRBD1 (5 bases). V shed 3 bases and J shed 10 bases, with 15 bases lying between them. CDR3 length equals 14 residues. In germline, CDR1 is LGHDT, CDR2 YNNKEL (reference sequence). This CDR3 is CASSQRGTAPKLFF. As DNA, the CDR3 is TGTGCCAGCAGCCAGCGCGGGACGGCGCCAAAACTGTTTTTT.

This chain uses TRBV7-3 with TRBJ1-3, with 9 bases aligning to TRBD1. The V segment lost 5 bases and the J segment 7 bases; nucleotides outside the gene matches: 9. The CDR3 totals 15 residues. CDR1 and CDR2 from the germline V gene are SGHTA and FQGTGA. In nucleotides, the CDR3 is TGTGCCAGCAGCCCGATGGGGGGGACAGGGAACACCATATATTTT. Translation: CASSPMGGTGNTIYF.

The sample holds many counts of this clonotype. The V and J genes are TRBV7-3 and TRBJ2-1, with 7 bases identical to TRBD1. Germline lookup yields CDR1 SGHTA and CDR2 FQGTGA. Trimming at V came to 2 bases and at J to 7 bases, leaving 8 bases not matched to a gene. The CDR3 spans 15 residues. The CDR3 protein is CASSLEGAGVNEQFF. CDR3 nucleotides: TGTGCCAGCAGCTTAGAGGGGGCGGGTGTTAATGAGCAGTTCTTC.

This clonotype has a count of ten or more. V usage is TRBV5-1 and J usage is TRBJ2-1; D is ambiguous. This CDR3 comprises 15 residues. Trimming took off 1 base at V and 3 bases at J, with 11 bases between the two ends. In germline, CDR1 is SGHRS, CDR2 YFSETQ. Here the CDR3 DNA reads TGCGCCAGCAGCTTGCGGCCACGCGACTACAATGAGCAGTTCTTC. This encodes CASSLRPRDYNEQFF.

Many counts were recorded for this clonotype. The rearrangement uses TRBV20-1 and TRBJ2-1, with TRBD2 matching 7 bases. Trimming removed 3 bases from V and 3 bases from J; junction bases left unmatched: 5. Germline CDR1 DFQATT, CDR2 SNEGSKA (reference sequence). The CDR3 covers 14 residues. The DNA of the CDR3 is TGCAGTGCTAGTTTGGCTAGCGGCTACAATGAGCAGTTCTTC. As protein: CSASLASGYNEQFF.

This clonotype has at least ten counts. The V gene is TRBV29-1, the J gene TRBJ2-3; the D gene is possibly TRBD2 (6 bases). The CDR3 has 12 amino acids. Between the trimmed V and J ends, which lost 6 bases and 2 bases, there was a span of 9 bases. The germline gives CDR1 SQVTM, CDR2 ANQGSEA. CDR3 coding DNA: TGCAGCGTAAGGGACTCCACAGATACGCAGTATTTT. It codes for CSVRDSTDTQYF.

To note about this clonotype: The limits of the CDR3 on the DNA are not certain, so only TCRdb's listed CDR3 is given. CDR3 sequence reads: CSTSGLSTGELFF. The chain carries TRBV20-1 and TRBJ2-2; TRBD2, the D gene given by the table, was not confirmed from the DNA. The CDR3 adds up to 13 amino acids, both ends counted. Germline CDR1 reads DFQATT; CDR2 reads SNEGSKA (reference sequence).